This T cell receptor (beta chain) was found in a study of somatic mutations in cytotoxic T cells in rheumatoid arthritis. Study background: Peripheral blood samples of more than 25 ml EDTA were taken from patients directly after diagnosis and before treatment. Some V beta antibody-stained T-cell populations were flow-sorted at nearly 100% purity, including V beta1+ cells sequenced for TCRB.

Data came from immunoSEQ multiplex PCR; TCRdb stores just in-frame clones and leaves some out. The sample consists of about 16,000 clones, 65% to 85% of them appearing once. CDR3 size: 15 residues. Germline CDR1 is SGHTS and CDR2 is YDEGEE. V was trimmed by 0 bases and J by 2 bases, leaving 9 bases between them. Points from the study as a whole: What antigens the expanded CD8+ clones targeted remained unknown.

Points on this clone: Antigen: not known.

Flow cytometry was used to check the purity of CD4+ and CD8+ cells, which had been isolated by positive magnetic bead selection. J is TRBJ1-5 and V is TRBV5-8, with no clear D. The TCR was taken from an adult with rheumatoid arthritis. Sequenced: CD8+ T cells sorted from blood. CDR3 region: CASSLDRAGNQPQHF. The DNA of the CDR3 is TGTGCCAGCAGCTTGGACAGAGCCGGCAATCAGCCCCAGCATTTT.